This T cell receptor (beta chain) was found in a study of naive and memory T cell subsets. V gave up 0 bases and J gave up 5 bases; unmatched junction bases: 15. Germline V gene data show CDR1 as DFQATT and CDR2 as SNEGSKA (reference sequence). The CDR3 length is 17 residues. The library had UMIs added by 3' ligation of an oligonucleotide to TCR cDNA. Whole-blood samples were more than 2 ml of peripheral blood from healthy adult volunteers. Cells were not sorted; total RNA input targeted roughly 1 to 1000 ng. The SP2 primer and nested alpha and beta constant region primers amplified ligated cDNA in four rounds. Reverse transcription of blood and skin TCR RNA was primed at alpha and beta constant regions. One entry per CDR3 protein, called by TCRdb with MiXCR from the 5' RACE reads. This table has 32,000 or so distinct CDR3 sequences, 16% appearing once.

This receptor was obtained from a female donor in good health. The gene calls are TRBV20-1 and TRBJ1-2, with 7 positions matching TRBD1. The CDR3 is CSARDLQGVRFGYGYTF. CDR3 bases: TGCAGTGCTAGAGATTTGCAGGGGGTGCGATTTGGGTATGGCTACACCTTC.